A single TCR beta chain is shown here with its context. The data originate from a study of blood T cell repertoires in COVID-19. Only in-frame clones appear in the TCRdb table, and some are missing; sequencing was by immunoSEQ multiplex PCR. The sample contains approximately 200,000 clones, 80% to 90% of which appear only once. Sequencing was performed on PBMCs or T cells enriched from blood (not recorded which). The source of this sequence is a woman in her twenties or thirties who had been exposed to COVID-19.

In DNA, the CDR3 is TGCGCCAGCAGCCAAGATCTCCAGGGACAGGGCCGTATGAATAATTCACCCCTCCACTTT. This sequence encodes CASSQDLQGQGRMNNSPLHF. This sequence joins TRBV4-1 and TRBJ1-6; TRBD1 aligns across 9 bases. The CDR3 length is 20 residues. Germline V lookup: CDR1 MGHRA, CDR2 YSYEKL. V lost 0 bases, J lost 5 bases, and 14 bases stayed unmatched.